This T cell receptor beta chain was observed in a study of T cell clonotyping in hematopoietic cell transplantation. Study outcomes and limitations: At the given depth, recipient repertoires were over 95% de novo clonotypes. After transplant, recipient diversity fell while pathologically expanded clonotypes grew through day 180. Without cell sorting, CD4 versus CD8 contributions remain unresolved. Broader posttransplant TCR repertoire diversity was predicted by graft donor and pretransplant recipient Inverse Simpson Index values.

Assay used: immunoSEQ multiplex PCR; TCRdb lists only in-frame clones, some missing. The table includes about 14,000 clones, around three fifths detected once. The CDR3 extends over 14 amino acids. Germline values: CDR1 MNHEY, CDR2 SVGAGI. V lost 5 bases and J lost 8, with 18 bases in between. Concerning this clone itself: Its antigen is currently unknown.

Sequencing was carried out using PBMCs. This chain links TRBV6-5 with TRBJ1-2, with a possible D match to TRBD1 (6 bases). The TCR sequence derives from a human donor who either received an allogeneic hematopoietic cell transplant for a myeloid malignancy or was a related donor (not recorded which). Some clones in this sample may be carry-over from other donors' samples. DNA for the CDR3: TGTGCCAGCAGTCCACAGGGTGGGGGTTTGGGCTACACCTTC. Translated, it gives CASSPQGGGLGYTF.